Listed here are 11 T cell receptor beta chains from one sample, sequenced in a study of blood T cell repertoires in COVID-19. Measured with immunoSEQ multiplex PCR; TCRdb has only the in-frame clones, and not every one. The data show some 150,000 clones, with about four fifths seen just once and roughly 4.5% held by the top ten. Sequences were obtained from peripheral blood. Receptors were obtained from a human donor in a cohort sampled during active COVID-19.

The J gene is TRBJ1-1, the V gene TRBV11-3; 8 positions match TRBD1. The CDR3 contains 15 residues. Germline V gene data show CDR1 as SGHNT and CDR2 as YENEEA. The junction had 8 bases not matched to a gene; V was cut back by 5 bases and J by 3 bases. Here the CDR3 reads CASSPGTGRDTEAFF. In DNA form, the CDR3 reads TGTGCCAGCAGCCCAGGGACAGGTCGCGACACTGAAGCTTTCTTT. Supplemented by reference TRBV11-3 and TRBJ1-1, the full variable domain reads EAGVVQSPRYKIIEKKQPVAFWCNPISGHNTLYWYLQNLGQGPELLIRYENEEAVDDSQLPKDRFSAERLKGVDSTLKIQPAELGDSAVYLCASSPGTGRDTEAFFGQGTRLTVV.

The chain couples TRBV6-5 to TRBJ2-7; tentatively, D is TRBD1 (5 bases). The CDR3 sequence is 15 residues long. The V end was cut by 4 bases, the J end by 0 bases, with 13 bases between. CDR1 is MNHEY, CDR2 SVGAGI, per germline. The CDR3 reads CASSSDRSSSYEQYF. In DNA form, the CDR3 reads TGTGCCAGCAGTTCCGACAGATCCAGCTCCTACGAGCAGTACTTC.

The chain combines TRBV2 with TRBJ1-3, with 8 bases matching TRBD1. Germline V CDR1 and CDR2: SNHLY, FYNNEI. The CDR3 runs to 15 residues. The ends lost 7 bases at V and 8 bases at J; junction bases unmatched: 13. CDR3 sequence: CASTTFGTGSDTIYF. CDR3 nucleotide sequence: TGTGCCAGCACCACCTTCGGGACAGGTAGTGACACCATATATTTT.

The V and J genes are TRBV28 and TRBJ2-5; TRBD2 agrees at 10 bases. Germline loops: CDR1 MDHEN, CDR2 SYDVKM. The CDR3 covers 17 residues. Unmatched junction bases numbered 10, after V lost 2 bases and J lost 4 bases. The CDR3 region has the DNA TGTGCCAGCAGTTTAAGGTCCCCTAGCGGGAGTGGAGAGACCCAGTACTTC. Its protein product is CASSLRSPSGSGETQYF.

V is TRBV5-4 and J is TRBJ2-1, with 13 bases matching TRBD2. This CDR3 comprises 17 residues. J was trimmed by 9 bases and V by 4 bases; bases with no gene match: 13. Looked up from germline, CDR1 is SGHNT and CDR2 is YYREEE (reference sequence). The DNA for the CDR3 is TGTGCCAGCAGCGGGGGGCTAACTAGCGGGAGGGCCGCTGAGCAGTTCTTC. Translation: CASSGGLTSGRAAEQFF. Full variable domain (missing parts from reference TRBV5-4 and TRBJ2-1): ETGVTQSPTHLIKTRGQQVTLRCSSQSGHNTVSWYQQALGQGPQFIFQYYREEENGRGNFPPRFSGLQFPNYSSELNVNALELDDSALYLCASSGGLTSGRAAEQFFGPGTRLTVL.

The chain joins TRBV5-1 to TRBJ1-1; D is ambiguous. The V gene lost 4 bases and the J gene lost 1 base, with 11 bases spanning the gap. This CDR3 region has 14 residues. Germline V CDR1 and CDR2: SGHRS, YFSETQ. CDR3 sequence: CASSAQNGNTEAFF. CDR3 DNA sequence: TGCGCCAGCAGCGCACAAAATGGGAACACTGAAGCTTTCTTT. Together with reference TRBV5-1 and TRBJ1-1, the CDR3 gives the full variable domain: KAGVTQTPRYLIKTRGQQVTLSCSPISGHRSVSWYQQTPGQGLQFLFEYFSETQRNKGNFPGRFSGRQFSNSRSEMNVSTLELGDSALYLCASSAQNGNTEAFFGQGTRLTVV.

The chain couples TRBV10-1 to TRBJ2-1; possible D gene TRBD1, 5 bases. The CDR3 is made up of 15 amino acids. V was pared by 4 bases and J by 5 bases, with 15 bases between. Germline loops: CDR1 WNHNN, CDR2 SYGVQD (reference sequence). CDR3 amino acids: CASSGGFGRDNEQFF. CDR3 DNA: TGCGCCAGCAGTGGCGGCTTCGGCAGGGACAATGAGCAGTTCTTC.

V usage is TRBV6-5 and J usage is TRBJ1-2; D is unresolved. Trimming stripped 4 bases from V and 8 bases from J, with 14 bases between. The CDR3 is 13 amino acids. Germline lookup yields CDR1 MNHEY and CDR2 SVGAGI. The CDR3 DNA reads TGTGCCAGCAGTTCCCAGTTGGGCTTGGGCTACACCTTC. As protein: CASSSQLGLGYTF.

This chain connects TRBV3-1 (or the pseudogene TRBV3-2) to TRBJ1-6, with D possibly TRBD1 on 6 matching bases. Per the germline V gene, CDR1 is LGHDT and CDR2 is YNNKEL (reference sequence). This CDR3 contains 14 residues. The V and J ends lost 5 bases and 8 bases respectively, with 13 bases between them. The CDR3: CASSNRESDSPLHF. As DNA, the CDR3 is TGTGCCAGCAGCAACAGGGAGTCGGATTCACCCCTCCACTTT.

This chain connects TRBV6-1 to TRBJ2-2; D not resolved. The CDR3 covers 14 residues. Trimming took 3 bases from V and 6 from J, leaving 11 bases between them. Germline assignment: CDR1 MNHNS and CDR2 SASEGT. The CDR3 DNA reads as TGTGCCAGCAGTGACAGGTCGTTATCCGGGGAGCTGTTTTTT. Amino acid sequence: CASSDRSLSGELFF.

The rearrangement links TRBV28 to TRBJ2-7; D remains ambiguous. CDR1 is MDHEN and CDR2 is SYDVKM in the germline V gene. The CDR3 is made up of 13 amino acids. Between the trimmed V and J ends, which lost 7 bases and 5 bases, there was a span of 15 bases. The CDR3 DNA follows: TGTGCCAGCATTACTTGCGGAGTCCACGAGCAGTACGTC. Protein product: CASITCGVHEQYV.